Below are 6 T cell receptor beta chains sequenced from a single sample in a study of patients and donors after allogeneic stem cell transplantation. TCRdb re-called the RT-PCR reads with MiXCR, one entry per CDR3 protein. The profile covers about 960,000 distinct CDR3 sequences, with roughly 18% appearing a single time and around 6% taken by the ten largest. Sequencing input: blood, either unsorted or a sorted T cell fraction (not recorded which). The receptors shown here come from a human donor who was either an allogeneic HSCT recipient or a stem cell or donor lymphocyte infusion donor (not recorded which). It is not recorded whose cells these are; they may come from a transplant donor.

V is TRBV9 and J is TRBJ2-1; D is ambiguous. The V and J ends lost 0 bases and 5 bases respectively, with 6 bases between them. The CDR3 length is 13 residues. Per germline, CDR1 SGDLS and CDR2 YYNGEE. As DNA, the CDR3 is TGTGCCAGCAGCGTAGGCTCGCACAATGAGCAGTTCTTC. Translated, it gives CASSVGSHNEQFF. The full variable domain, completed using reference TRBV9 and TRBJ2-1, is DSGVTQTPKHLITATGQRVTLRCSPRSGDLSVYWYQQSLDQGLQFLIQYYNGEERAKGNILERFSAQQFPDLHSELNLSSLELGDSALYFCASSVGSHNEQFFGPGTRLTVL.

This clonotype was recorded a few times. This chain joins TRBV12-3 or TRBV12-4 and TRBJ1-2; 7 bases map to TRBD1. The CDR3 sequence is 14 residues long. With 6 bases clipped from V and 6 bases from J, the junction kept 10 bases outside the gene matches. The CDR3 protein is CASSTRQGIHGYTF. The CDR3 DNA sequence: TGTGCCAGCAGCACCCGACAGGGTATACATGGCTACACCTTC.

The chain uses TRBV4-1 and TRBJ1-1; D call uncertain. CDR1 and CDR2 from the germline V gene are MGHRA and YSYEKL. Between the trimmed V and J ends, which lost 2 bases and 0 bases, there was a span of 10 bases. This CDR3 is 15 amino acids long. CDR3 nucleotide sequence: TGCGCCAGCAGCCAATTGCCGGCTATGAACACTGAAGCTTTCTTT. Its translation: CASSQLPAMNTEAFF.

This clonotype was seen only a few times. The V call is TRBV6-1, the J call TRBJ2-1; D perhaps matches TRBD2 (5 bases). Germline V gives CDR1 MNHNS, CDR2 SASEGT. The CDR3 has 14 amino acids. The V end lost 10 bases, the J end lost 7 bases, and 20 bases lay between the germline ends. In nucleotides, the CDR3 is TGTGCCATCGCGAAGACTACGTTGGGGAATGAGCAGTTCTTC. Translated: CAIAKTTLGNEQFF.

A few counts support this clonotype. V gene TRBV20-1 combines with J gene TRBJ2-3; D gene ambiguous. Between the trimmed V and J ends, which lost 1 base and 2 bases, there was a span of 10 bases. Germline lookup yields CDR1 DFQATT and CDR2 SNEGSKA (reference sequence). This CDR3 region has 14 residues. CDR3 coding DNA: TGCAGTGCTAGAGTAAGCAGCTACACAGATACGCAGTATTTT. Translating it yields CSARVSSYTDTQYF.

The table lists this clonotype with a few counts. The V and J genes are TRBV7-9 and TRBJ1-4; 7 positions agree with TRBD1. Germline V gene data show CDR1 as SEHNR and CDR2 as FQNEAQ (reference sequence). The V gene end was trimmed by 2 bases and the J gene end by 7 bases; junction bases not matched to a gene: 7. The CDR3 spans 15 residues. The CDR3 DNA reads TGTGCCAGCAGCTTAATGGGCAGGGGGATTGAAAAACTGTTTTTT. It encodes CASSLMGRGIEKLFF.